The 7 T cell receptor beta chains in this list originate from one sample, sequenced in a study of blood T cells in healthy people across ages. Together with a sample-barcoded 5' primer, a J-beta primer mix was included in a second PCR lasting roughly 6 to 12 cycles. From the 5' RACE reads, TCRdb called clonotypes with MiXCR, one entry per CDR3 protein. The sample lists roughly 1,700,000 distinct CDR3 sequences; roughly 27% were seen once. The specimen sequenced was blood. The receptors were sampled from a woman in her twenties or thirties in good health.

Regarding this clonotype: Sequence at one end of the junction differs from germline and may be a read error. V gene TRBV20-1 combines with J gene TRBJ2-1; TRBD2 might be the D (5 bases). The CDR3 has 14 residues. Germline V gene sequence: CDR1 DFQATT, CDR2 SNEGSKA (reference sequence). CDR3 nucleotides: TGCAGTGCGATCGGGGTTACCTCCTTCAATGAGCAGTTCTTC. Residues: CSAIGVTSFNEQFF.

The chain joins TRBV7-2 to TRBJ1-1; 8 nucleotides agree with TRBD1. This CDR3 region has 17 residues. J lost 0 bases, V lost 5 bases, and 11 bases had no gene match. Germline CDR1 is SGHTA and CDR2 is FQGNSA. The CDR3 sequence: CASSPRAGQGLNTEAFF. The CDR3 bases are TGTGCCAGCAGCCCCCGGGCCGGACAGGGATTGAACACTGAAGCTTTCTTT.

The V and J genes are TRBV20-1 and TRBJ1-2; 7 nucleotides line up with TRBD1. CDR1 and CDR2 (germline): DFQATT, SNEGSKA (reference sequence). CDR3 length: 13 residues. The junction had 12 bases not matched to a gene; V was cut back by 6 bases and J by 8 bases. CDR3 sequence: CSAPPQGGEGYTF. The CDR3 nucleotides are TGCAGTGCGCCACCTCAGGGGGGAGAGGGCTACACCTTC.

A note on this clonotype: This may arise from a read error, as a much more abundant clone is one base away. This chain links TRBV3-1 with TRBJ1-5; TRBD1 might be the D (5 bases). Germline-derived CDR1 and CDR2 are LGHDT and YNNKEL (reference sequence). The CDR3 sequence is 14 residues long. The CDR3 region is CASNQDSGYQPQHF. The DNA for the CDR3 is TGTGCCAGCAACCAAGACAGTGGGTATCAGCCCCAGCATTTT. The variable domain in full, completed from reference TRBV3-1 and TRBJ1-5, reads DTAVSQTPKYLVTQMGNDKSIKCEQNLGHDTMYWYKQDSKKFLKIMFSYNNKELIINETVPNRFSPKSPDKAHLNLHINSLELGDSAVYFCASNQDSGYQPQHFGDGTRLSIL.

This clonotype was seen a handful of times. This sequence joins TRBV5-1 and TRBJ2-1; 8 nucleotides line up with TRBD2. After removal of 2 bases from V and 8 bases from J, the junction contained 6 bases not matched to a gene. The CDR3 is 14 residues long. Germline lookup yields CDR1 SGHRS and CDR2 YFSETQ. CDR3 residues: CASSLTSGAYEQFF. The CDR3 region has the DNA TGCGCCAGCAGCTTAACTAGCGGAGCTTATGAGCAGTTCTTC.

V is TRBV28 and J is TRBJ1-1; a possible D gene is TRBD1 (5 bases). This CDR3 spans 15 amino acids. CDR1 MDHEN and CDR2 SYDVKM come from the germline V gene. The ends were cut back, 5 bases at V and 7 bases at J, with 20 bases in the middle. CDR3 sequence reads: CASSHPSRRDSEAFF. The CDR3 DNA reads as TGTGCCAGCAGTCACCCTAGCCGGCGAGACAGTGAAGCTTTCTTT.

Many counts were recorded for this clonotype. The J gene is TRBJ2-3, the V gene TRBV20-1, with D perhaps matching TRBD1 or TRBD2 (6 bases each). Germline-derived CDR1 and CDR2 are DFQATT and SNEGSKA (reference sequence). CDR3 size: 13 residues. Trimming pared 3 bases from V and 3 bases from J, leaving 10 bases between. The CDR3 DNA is TGCAGTGCTAGCGGGGGCGAGACAGATACGCAGTATTTT. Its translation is CSASGGETDTQYF.